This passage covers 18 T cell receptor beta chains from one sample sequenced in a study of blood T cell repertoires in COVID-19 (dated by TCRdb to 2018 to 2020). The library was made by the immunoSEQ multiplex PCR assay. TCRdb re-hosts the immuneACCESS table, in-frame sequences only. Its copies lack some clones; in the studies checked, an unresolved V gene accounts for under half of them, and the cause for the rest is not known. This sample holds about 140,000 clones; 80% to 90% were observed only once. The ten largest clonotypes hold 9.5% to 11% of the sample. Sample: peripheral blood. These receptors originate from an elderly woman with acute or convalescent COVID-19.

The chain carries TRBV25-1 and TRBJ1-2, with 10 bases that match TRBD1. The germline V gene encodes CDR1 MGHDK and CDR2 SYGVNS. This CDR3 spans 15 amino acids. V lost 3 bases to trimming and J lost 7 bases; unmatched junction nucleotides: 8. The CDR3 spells CASSDPGTGVVGYTF. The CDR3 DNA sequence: TGTGCCAGCAGTGACCCCGGGACAGGGGTGGTTGGCTACACCTTC.

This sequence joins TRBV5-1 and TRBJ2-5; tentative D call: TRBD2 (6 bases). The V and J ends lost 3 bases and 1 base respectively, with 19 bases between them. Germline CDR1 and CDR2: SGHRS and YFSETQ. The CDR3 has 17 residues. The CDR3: CASSYSPLGGPQETQYF. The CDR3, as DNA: TGCGCCAGCAGCTATTCCCCCCTCGGAGGGCCCCAAGAGACCCAGTACTTC.

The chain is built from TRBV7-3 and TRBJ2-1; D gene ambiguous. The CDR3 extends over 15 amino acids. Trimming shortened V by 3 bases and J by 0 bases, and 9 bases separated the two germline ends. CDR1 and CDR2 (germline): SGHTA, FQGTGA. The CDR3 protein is CASSFSSTSYNEQFF. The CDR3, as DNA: TGTGCCAGCAGCTTTTCTTCTACCTCCTACAATGAGCAGTTCTTC.

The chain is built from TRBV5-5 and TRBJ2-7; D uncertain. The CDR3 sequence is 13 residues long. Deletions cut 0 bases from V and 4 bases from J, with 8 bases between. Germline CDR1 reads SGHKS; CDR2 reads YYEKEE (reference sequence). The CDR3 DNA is TGTGCCAGCAGCTTGGACAGCTATTACGAGCAGTACTTC. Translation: CASSLDSYYEQYF. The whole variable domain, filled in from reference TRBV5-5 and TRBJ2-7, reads DAGVTQSPTHLIKTRGQQVTLRCSPISGHKSVSWYQQVLGQGPQFIFQYYEKEERGRGNFPDRFSARQFPNYSSELNVNALLLGDSALYLCASSLDSYYEQYFGPGTRLTVT.

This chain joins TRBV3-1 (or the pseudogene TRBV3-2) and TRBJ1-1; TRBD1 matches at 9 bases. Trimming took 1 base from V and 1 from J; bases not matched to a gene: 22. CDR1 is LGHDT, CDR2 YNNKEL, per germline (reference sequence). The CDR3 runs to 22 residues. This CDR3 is CASSQANWTGETRTLSNTEAFF. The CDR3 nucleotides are TGTGCCAGCAGCCAAGCCAACTGGACAGGGGAGACTAGGACCCTTTCGAACACTGAAGCTTTCTTT.

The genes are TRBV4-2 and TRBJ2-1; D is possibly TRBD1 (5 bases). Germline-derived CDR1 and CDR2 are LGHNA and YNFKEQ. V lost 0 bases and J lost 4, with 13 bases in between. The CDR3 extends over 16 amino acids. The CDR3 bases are TGTGCCAGCAGCCAAGATCAGGGTAGAGGATACAATGAGCAGTTCTTC. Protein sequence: CASSQDQGRGYNEQFF.

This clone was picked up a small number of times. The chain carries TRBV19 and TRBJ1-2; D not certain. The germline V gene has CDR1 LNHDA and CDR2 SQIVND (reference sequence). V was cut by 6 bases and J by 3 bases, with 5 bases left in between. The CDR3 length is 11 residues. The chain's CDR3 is CASRSYYGYTF. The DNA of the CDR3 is TGTGCCAGTAGGTCATACTATGGCTACACCTTC.

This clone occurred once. CDR3 in amino acids: CATSRSRTGGLGDTQYF. As DNA, the CDR3 is TGTGCCACCAGCAGATCCCGGACAGGGGGCCTAGGAGATACGCAGTATTTT. The chain couples TRBV15 to TRBJ2-3; 11 nucleotides match TRBD1. J lost 5 bases, V lost 2 bases, and 9 bases had no gene match. The CDR3 consists of 17 residues. Germline CDR1 reads LNHNV; CDR2 reads YYDKDF (reference sequence).

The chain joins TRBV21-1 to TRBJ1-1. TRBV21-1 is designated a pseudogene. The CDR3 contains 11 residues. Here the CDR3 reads CASTGSLEAFF. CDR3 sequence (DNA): TGTGCCAGCACCGGGTCACTTGAAGCTTTCTTT.

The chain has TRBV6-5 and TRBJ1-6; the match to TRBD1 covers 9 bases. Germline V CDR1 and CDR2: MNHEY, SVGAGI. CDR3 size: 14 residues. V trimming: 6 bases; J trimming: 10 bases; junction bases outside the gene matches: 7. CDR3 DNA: TGTGCCAGCAGCCACCGGGACAGGGACTCACCCCTCCACTTT. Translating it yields CASSHRDRDSPLHF.

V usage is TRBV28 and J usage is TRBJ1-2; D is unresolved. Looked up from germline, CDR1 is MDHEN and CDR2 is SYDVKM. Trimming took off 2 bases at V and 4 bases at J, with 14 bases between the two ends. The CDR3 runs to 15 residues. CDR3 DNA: TGTGCCAGCAGTTTACCCCCGGCCGGGGTCTATGGCTACACCTTC. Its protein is CASSLPPAGVYGYTF.

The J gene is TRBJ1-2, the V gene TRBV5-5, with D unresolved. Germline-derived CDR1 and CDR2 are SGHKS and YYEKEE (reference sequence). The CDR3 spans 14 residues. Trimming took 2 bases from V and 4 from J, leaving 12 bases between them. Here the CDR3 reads CASSLPQVGYGYTF. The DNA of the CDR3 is TGTGCCAGCAGCTTACCCCAGGTTGGCTATGGCTACACCTTC.

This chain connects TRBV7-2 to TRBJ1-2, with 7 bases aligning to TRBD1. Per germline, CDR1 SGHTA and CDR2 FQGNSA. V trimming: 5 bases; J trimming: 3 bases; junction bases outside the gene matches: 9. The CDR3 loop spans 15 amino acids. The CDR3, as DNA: TGTGCCAGCAGCCCGGCCCCCCAGGGGGACTATGGCTACACCTTC. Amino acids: CASSPAPQGDYGYTF.

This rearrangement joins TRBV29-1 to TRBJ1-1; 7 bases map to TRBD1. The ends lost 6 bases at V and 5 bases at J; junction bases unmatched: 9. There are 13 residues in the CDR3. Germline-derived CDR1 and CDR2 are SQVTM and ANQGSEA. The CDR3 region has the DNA TGCAGCGTAGATCAGGGGGATGGGACTGAAGCTTTCTTT. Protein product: CSVDQGDGTEAFF.

CDR3 DNA sequence: TGCAGCGTGGGGTCCGGGGTCACCTACGAGCAGTACTTC. Translation: CSVGSGVTYEQYF. The gene calls are TRBV29-1 and TRBJ2-7, with D possibly being TRBD2 (5 bases). The CDR3 is 13 amino acids. Germline loops: CDR1 SQVTM, CDR2 ANQGSEA. Deletions cut 6 bases from V and 2 bases from J, with 14 bases between.

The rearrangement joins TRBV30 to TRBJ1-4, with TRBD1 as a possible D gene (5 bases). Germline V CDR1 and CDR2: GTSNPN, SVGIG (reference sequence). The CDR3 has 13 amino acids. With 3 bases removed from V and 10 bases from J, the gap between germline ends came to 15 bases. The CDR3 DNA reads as TGTGCCTGGAGATTCGGGGGGGAGGGAAAACTGTTTTTT. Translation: CAWRFGGEGKLFF.

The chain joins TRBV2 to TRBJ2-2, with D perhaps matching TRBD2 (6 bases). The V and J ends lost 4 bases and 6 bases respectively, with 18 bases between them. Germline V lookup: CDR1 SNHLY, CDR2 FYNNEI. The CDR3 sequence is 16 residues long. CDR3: CASSGLRRGSAGELFF. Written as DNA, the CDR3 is TGTGCCAGCAGTGGGCTCCGTCGGGGGAGCGCCGGGGAGCTGTTTTTT.

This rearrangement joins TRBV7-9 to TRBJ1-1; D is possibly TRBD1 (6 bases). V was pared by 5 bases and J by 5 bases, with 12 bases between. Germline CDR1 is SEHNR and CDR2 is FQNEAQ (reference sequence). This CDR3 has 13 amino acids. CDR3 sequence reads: CASSNREGTEAFF. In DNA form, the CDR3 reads TGTGCCAGCAGCAACAGGGAAGGGACTGAAGCTTTCTTT.